This is a list of T cell receptor beta chains from one sample in a study of T cell responses to AZD1222 COVID-19 vaccine. The protocol was immunoSEQ multiplex PCR, while the TCRdb copy is restricted to in-frame clones and leaves out a portion. The data show about 120,000 clones, 90% seen once. Sequencing used peripheral blood, obtained on day 0 of AZD1222 vaccination. The receptors here all came from an adult in good health. CDR3s include the opening cysteine and the closing phenylalanine or tryptophan. Fields, in order: D gene, V gene, CDR3 length, CDR3 protein. D genes are given only for firm matches.

d_gene: TRBD1
v_gene: TRBV9
len: 15
CDR3aa: CASSARQGDNEKLFF

d_gene: TRBD1
v_gene: TRBV24-1
len: 14
CDR3aa: CATSDPGTVRGYTF

d_gene: .
v_gene: TRBV2
len: 14
CDR3aa: CASSPQGRGTEAFF

d_gene: .
v_gene: TRBV6-5
len: 15
CDR3aa: CASRNRPLLTDTQYF

d_gene: TRBD2
v_gene: TRBV28
len: 17
CDR3aa: CASSLLFASGKGNEQFF

d_gene: .
v_gene: TRBV5-1
len: 16
CDR3aa: CASSLAPAATEETQYF

d_gene: .
v_gene: TRBV27
len: 15
CDR3aa: CASNKWGGMNTEAFF

d_gene: TRBD1
v_gene: TRBV27
len: 14
CDR3aa: CASRMTGEGQPQHF

d_gene: TRBD2
v_gene: TRBV7-3
len: 19
CDR3aa: CASSSPGLAGGPNLGEQFF

d_gene: TRBD2
v_gene: TRBV5-4
len: 16
CDR3aa: CASSLESGRATGELFF

d_gene: TRBD1
v_gene: TRBV25-1
len: 14
CDR3aa: CASRSHGTGYGYTF

d_gene: .
v_gene: TRBV5-4
len: 17
CDR3aa: CASSVWDTSSYNSPLHF

d_gene: TRBD1
v_gene: TRBV7-9
len: 14
CDR3aa: CASSLGQGDQPQHF

d_gene: .
v_gene: TRBV6-5
len: 14
CDR3aa: CASSTTGRLETQYF

d_gene: .
v_gene: TRBV5-1
len: 13
CDR3aa: CASSLERGGELFF

d_gene: TRBD1
v_gene: TRBV6-2/TRBV6-3
len: 15
CDR3aa: CASSFRQGRQSPLHF

d_gene: .
v_gene: TRBV28
len: 15
CDR3aa: CASSLGGQYTGELFF

d_gene: .
v_gene: TRBV5-1
len: 14
CDR3aa: CASSSGRTTDTQYF

d_gene: .
v_gene: TRBV7-8
len: 15
CDR3aa: CASSLARSGGDGYTF

d_gene: .
v_gene: TRBV5-8
len: 13
CDR3aa: CASSLSQGETQYF

d_gene: TRBD2
v_gene: TRBV19
len: 14
CDR3aa: CASSIAGGVETQYF

d_gene: .
v_gene: TRBV6-6
len: 13
CDR3aa: CASYPGTYGEQFF

d_gene: .
v_gene: TRBV12-3/TRBV12-4
len: 12
CDR3aa: CASTATNYEQYF

d_gene: .
v_gene: TRBV24-1
len: 12
CDR3aa: CATSDSNQPQHF

d_gene: .
v_gene: TRBV19
len: 15
CDR3aa: CASRPRQPSTDTQYF

d_gene: .
v_gene: TRBV7-9
len: 12
CDR3aa: CASSFDPDTQYF

d_gene: TRBD1
v_gene: TRBV3-1/TRBV3-2
len: 13
CDR3aa: CASSRTGVEGYTF

d_gene: .
v_gene: TRBV6-5
len: 14
CDR3aa: CASRPGLNNQPQHF

d_gene: .
v_gene: TRBV27
len: 13
CDR3aa: CASNTRGAHGYTF

d_gene: .
v_gene: TRBV5-5
len: 15
CDR3aa: CASSLYGSGANVLTF

d_gene: .
v_gene: TRBV27
len: 13
CDR3aa: CASSPLSSYEQYF

d_gene: .
v_gene: TRBV19
len: 14
CDR3aa: CASRSDRNNQPQHF

d_gene: TRBD1
v_gene: TRBV6-1
len: 14
CDR3aa: CASVKQGLNYGYTF

d_gene: TRBD2
v_gene: TRBV5-1
len: 14
CDR3aa: CASSLAGGPGEQFF

d_gene: TRBD1
v_gene: TRBV28
len: 16
CDR3aa: CASSQPGTGLRQPQHF

d_gene: .
v_gene: TRBV5-4
len: 16
CDR3aa: CASSRTGTGNTGELFF

d_gene: .
v_gene: TRBV28
len: 16
CDR3aa: CASSRDLLGANYGYTF

d_gene: .
v_gene: TRBV30
len: 13
CDR3aa: CARGSPDNSPLHF

d_gene: TRBD1
v_gene: TRBV28
len: 15
CDR3aa: CASSFQGGRREKLFF

d_gene: .
v_gene: TRBV14
len: 16
CDR3aa: CASSRNDGVLTDTQYF

d_gene: TRBD2
v_gene: TRBV2
len: 15
CDR3aa: CASSKRTSGLGEQYF

d_gene: .
v_gene: TRBV2
len: 13
CDR3aa: CASSAEGRETQYF

d_gene: .
v_gene: TRBV6-5
len: 14
CDR3aa: CASGNYRFSYEQYF